This section outlines one T cell receptor (beta chain) sequence together with its context. Antigen specificity is unknown. Via MiXCR, TCRdb re-called the RT-PCR reads, giving one row per CDR3 protein. Here the sample spans 530,000 or so distinct CDR3 sequences, around 25% being singletons. This entry belongs to a study of response to subunit inactivated influenza vaccine. Points from the study as a whole: Authors suggested few new T cells are recruited by each seasonal influenza vaccination.

V gave up 4 bases and J gave up 8 bases; unmatched junction bases: 4. The CDR3 has 12 amino acids. This clonotype was sampled from a man between 50 and 59 years old who received an inactivated influenza vaccine. Here the sequenced sample was CD4+ T cells sorted from PBMCs, taken 4 to 6 days after vaccination. The chain has TRBV12-3 or TRBV12-4 and TRBJ1-2; 7 positions match TRBD1. The CDR3 region has the DNA TGTGCCAGCAGTTACAGGGGCAGAGGCTACACCTTC. Translation: CASSYRGRGYTF.